The 10 T cell receptor beta chains below come from one sample, sequenced in a study of T cells in Graves' hyperthyroidism and ophthalmopathy. Amplification of TCR beta CDR3 regions used RNA as the template. The HTBI set primed first-round TCR CDR3 RT-PCR. MiXCR was run by TCRdb on the multiplex PCR reads, yielding one entry per CDR3 protein. This sample has just over 550,000 distinct CDR3 sequences, with roughly 50% found just once. The sequencing input was peripheral blood or thyroid tissue (not recorded which). The source is a woman aged 18 to 35 with Graves' hyperthyroidism.

The CDR3 sequence: CASSLKPWGGKETQYF. Here the CDR3 DNA reads TGTGCCAGCAGCTTAAAGCCCTGGGGGGGGAAAGAGACCCAGTACTTC. The V and J genes are TRBV7-3 and TRBJ2-5, with 7 bases that match TRBD2. Trimming removed 1 base from V and 3 bases from J; junction bases left unmatched: 8. Looked up from germline, CDR1 is SGHTA and CDR2 is FQGTGA. CDR3 size: 16 residues.

V is TRBV2 and J is TRBJ2-5, with 9 bases that match TRBD1. The trim removed 7 bases at V and 5 bases at J, leaving 8 bases unmatched. This CDR3 spans 14 amino acids. Looked up from germline, CDR1 is SNHLY and CDR2 is FYNNEI. The CDR3 reads CASTEDRGRETQYF. CDR3 nucleotides: TGTGCCAGCACCGAGGACAGGGGCAGGGAGACCCAGTACTTC.

The chain couples TRBV20-1 to TRBJ2-5, with a tentative D call TRBD2 (6 bases). This CDR3 region has 17 residues. V gave up 0 bases and J gave up 5 bases, with 22 bases separating them. CDR1 is DFQATT, CDR2 SNEGSKA, per germline (reference sequence). The chain's CDR3 is CSARDFGGWNTGETQYF. The CDR3, as DNA: TGCAGTGCTAGAGATTTCGGGGGATGGAACACCGGGGAGACCCAGTACTTC.

J is TRBJ2-5 and V is TRBV9; tentative D call: TRBD2 (5 bases). This CDR3 spans 13 amino acids. V shed 4 bases and J shed 10 bases, with 17 bases lying between them. The germline CDR1 and CDR2 sequences are SGDLS and YYNGEE. The CDR3, as DNA: TGTGCCAGCAGCTTCGGACTCACCCGAGACCAGTACTTC. Translating it yields CASSFGLTRDQYF.

The sample holds many counts of this clonotype. The chain couples TRBV10-3 to TRBJ1-2, with 9 bases aligning to TRBD1. The CDR3 runs 14 residues. CDR1 is ENHRY and CDR2 is SYGVKD in the germline V gene. J was trimmed by 4 bases and V by 10 bases; bases with no gene match: 10. The DNA of the CDR3 is TGTGCCACAAAACCGGGACAGGGACGCTATGGCTACACCTTC. Residues: CATKPGQGRYGYTF.

A word on this clonotype: The junction departs from germline at one end; a sequencing error may be responsible. This chain connects TRBV29-1 to TRBJ1-4; 9 bases fit TRBD1. The CDR3 consists of 13 residues. CDR1 is SQVTM and CDR2 is ANQGSEA in the germline V gene. The CDR3 spells CSVAVRTGVNQTF. CDR3 in DNA: TGCAGCGTTGCCGTCCGGACAGGGGTCAATCAGACGTTT. Full variable domain (rest looked up from reference TRBV29-1 and TRBJ1-4): SAVISQKPSRDICQRGTSLTIQCQVDSQVTMMFWYRQQPGQSLTLIATANQGSEATYESGFVIDKFPISRPNLTFSTLTVSNMSPEDSSIYLCSVAVRTGVNQTFGSGTQLSVL.

This clonotype showed up many times. CDR3 DNA: TGCAGCGTAGCTCGGGACAGGACTAACTATGGCTACACCTTC. It encodes CSVARDRTNYGYTF. The chain is built from TRBV29-1 and TRBJ1-2, with TRBD1 matching over 8 bases. Germline CDR1 and CDR2: SQVTM and ANQGSEA. The CDR3 is made up of 14 amino acids. Trimming at V came to 6 bases and at J to 0 bases, leaving 6 bases not matched to a gene.

The chain couples TRBV2 to TRBJ2-5, with D possibly being TRBD1 (5 bases). Per the germline V gene, CDR1 is SNHLY and CDR2 is FYNNEI. The CDR3 has 12 residues. V was trimmed by 6 bases and J by 4 bases, leaving 9 bases between them. This chain's CDR3 is CASRGPRETQYF. CDR3 sequence (DNA): TGTGCCAGCAGGGGGCCCCGAGAGACCCAGTACTTC.

This clonotype has at least ten counts. The chain has TRBV29-1 and TRBJ1-1, with 9 bases that match TRBD1. The germline V gene has CDR1 SQVTM and CDR2 ANQGSEA. With 7 bases clipped from V and 3 bases from J, the junction kept 0 bases outside the gene matches. The CDR3 has 11 amino acids. This chain's CDR3 is CSGQGDTEAFF. As DNA, the CDR3 is TGCAGCGGACAGGGGGACACTGAAGCTTTCTTT.

Ten or more counts support this clonotype. The V call is TRBV2, the J call TRBJ2-7; D call uncertain. V gave up 1 base and J gave up 2 bases, with 12 bases separating them. The germline V gene has CDR1 SNHLY and CDR2 FYNNEI. This CDR3 spans 15 amino acids. CDR3 nucleotides: TGTGCCAGCAGTGAAGGATCTGTCCGAACCTACGAGCAGTACTTC. Translated: CASSEGSVRTYEQYF.